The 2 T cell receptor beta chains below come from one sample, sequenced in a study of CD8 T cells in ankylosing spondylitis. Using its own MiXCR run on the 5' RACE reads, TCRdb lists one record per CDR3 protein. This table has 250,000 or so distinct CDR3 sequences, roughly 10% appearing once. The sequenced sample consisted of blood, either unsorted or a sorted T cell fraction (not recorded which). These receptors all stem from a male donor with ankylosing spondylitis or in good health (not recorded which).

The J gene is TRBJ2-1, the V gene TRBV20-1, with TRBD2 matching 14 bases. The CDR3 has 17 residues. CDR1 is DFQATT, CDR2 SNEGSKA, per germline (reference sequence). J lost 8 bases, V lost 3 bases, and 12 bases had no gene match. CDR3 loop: CSASPGLAGGIRDEQFF. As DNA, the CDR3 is TGCAGTGCTAGTCCCGGACTAGCGGGGGGCATTCGTGATGAGCAGTTCTTC.

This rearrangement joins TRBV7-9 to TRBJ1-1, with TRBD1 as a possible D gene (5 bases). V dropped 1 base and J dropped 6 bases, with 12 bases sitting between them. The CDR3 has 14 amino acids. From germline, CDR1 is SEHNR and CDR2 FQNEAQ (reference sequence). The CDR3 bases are TGTGCCAGCAGCTTAGGTGCGGGGGACCCTGAAGCTTTCTTT. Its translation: CASSLGAGDPEAFF.